This TCR beta chain is from a study of OX40 agonist ivuxolimab in advanced cancers. Per germline, CDR1 SGDLS and CDR2 YYNGEE. The CDR3 sequence is 16 residues long. Trimming pared 4 bases from V and 2 bases from J, leaving 19 bases between. The timepoints at which blood was sampled were baseline, cycle 4 day 1, and cycle 7 day 1. This clone has just a few counts. Only in-frame clones appear in the TCRdb table, and some are missing; sequencing was by immunoSEQ multiplex PCR. The table has some 64,000 clones, around 90% seen once; the top ten hold roughly 0.67%. The chain recombines TRBV9 with TRBJ2-7; no clear D gene. The source was CD4+ or CD8+ T cells sorted from blood, collected in a trial of the OX40 agonist ivuxolimab. The clonotype was recovered from an adult with an advanced solid tumor such as melanoma, head and neck, liver or kidney cancer. The CDR3 region has the DNA TGTGCCAGCAGCCCCTTCCCGAGAGGAAAAGCCTACGAGCAGTACTTC. Translating gives CASSPFPRGKAYEQYF.